A selection of T cell receptor beta chains follows, all from one sample in a study of breast tumors, draining lymph nodes, adjacent tissues. TCRdb analysed the multiplex PCR reads with MiXCR anew, one entry per CDR3 protein. The sample gives 25,000 or so distinct CDR3 sequences, about 25% of which show up once; less than 15% is in the top ten. Input material: breast tumor tissue. All receptors come from a female donor with breast cancer. Some clones in this sample may be carry-over from other donors' samples. The CDR3 runs from the conserved cysteine through the conserved F or W. Fields, in order: V gene, clone size, D gene, J gene, CDR3 protein. A D gene is named only where the DNA matches it firmly. Clone sizes are given selectively: once, few, many, or a class where the clone is expanded.

V: TRBV20-1
size: many
D: -
J: TRBJ2-7
CDR3: CSARDLASEQYF

V: TRBV29-1
size: -
D: -
J: TRBJ2-1
CDR3: CSVEESSSGAYNEQFF

V: TRBV5-6
size: many
D: TRBD1
J: TRBJ1-4
CDR3: CASSLGTVPNEKLFF

V: TRBV4-1
size: -
D: -
J: TRBJ2-7
CDR3: CASSQDRQQTHF

V: TRBV20-1
size: -
D: TRBD2
J: TRBJ2-1
CDR3: CSARTSSGMGNEQFF

V: TRBV11-2
size: many
D: -
J: TRBJ2-2
CDR3: CASSLGDSIGGELFF

V: TRBV30
size: many
D: TRBD2
J: TRBJ2-7
CDR3: CAWSGGGSAYEQYF

V: TRBV5-1
size: -
D: -
J: TRBJ2-7
CDR3: CASSLDSRYYEQYF

V: TRBV20-1
size: many
D: -
J: TRBJ1-3
CDR3: CSARWDISGNTIYF

V: TRBV6-5
size: many
D: TRBD2
J: TRBJ2-7
CDR3: CASSLTGTSGRGPGYEQYF

V: TRBV5-6
size: many
D: -
J: TRBJ2-7
CDR3: CASSAPRDKAFYEQYF

V: TRBV5-4
size: many
D: -
J: TRBJ2-2
CDR3: CASSPYSKRTGELFF

V: TRBV20-1
size: few
D: TRBD1
J: TRBJ1-1
CDR3: CSARDYRGGSNTEAFF

V: TRBV12-3/TRBV12-4
size: many
D: TRBD2
J: TRBJ2-7
CDR3: CASSPGLAASYEQYF

V: TRBV30
size: many
D: -
J: TRBJ2-7
CDR3: CAWSGRAGISEQYF

V: TRBV11-1
size: many
D: -
J: TRBJ2-5
CDR3: CASSSTAWDQETQYF

V: TRBV2
size: many
D: -
J: TRBJ2-7
CDR3: CASSPEAVGSHEQYF

V: TRBV20-1
size: many
D: -
J: TRBJ2-7
CDR3: CSASLGLYEQYF

V: TRBV7-6
size: -
D: -
J: TRBJ1-6
CDR3: CASSEAGAGDSPLHF

V: TRBV25-1
size: -
D: TRBD2
J: TRBJ2-5
CDR3: CASSEAPRLAGSQETQYF

V: TRBV10-3
size: many
D: -
J: TRBJ2-6
CDR3: CAISGAGLTSGANVLTF

V: TRBV4-1
size: many
D: TRBD2
J: TRBJ2-3
CDR3: CASSPEGAGADTQYF

V: TRBV30
size: many
D: -
J: TRBJ2-3
CDR3: CAWSENSLLSTDTQYF

V: TRBV7-2
size: -
D: TRBD1
J: TRBJ2-1
CDR3: CASTVQGGPYNEQFF

V: TRBV27
size: many
D: TRBD2
J: TRBJ2-1
CDR3: CASRAVTSGYNEQFF

V: TRBV7-8
size: many
D: TRBD1
J: TRBJ2-7
CDR3: CASSLGQDRGYPTYEQYF

V: TRBV9
size: -
D: TRBD2
J: TRBJ2-1
CDR3: CASSVRGERYNEQFF

V: TRBV5-1
size: many
D: TRBD2
J: TRBJ2-3
CDR3: CASSLGLMGLAGSTDTQYF

V: TRBV20-1
size: -
D: -
J: TRBJ2-1
CDR3: CSAGDRDNEQFF

V: TRBV20-1
size: many
D: -
J: TRBJ2-1
CDR3: CSASGAGSYNEQFF

V: TRBV30
size: few
D: -
J: TRBJ2-3
CDR3: CAGGGGRAADTQYF

V: TRBV10-3
size: -
D: -
J: TRBJ2-7
CDR3: CAIGSGIDEQYF

V: TRBV4-1
size: -
D: -
J: TRBJ2-5
CDR3: CASSQPQDRETQYF

V: TRBV9
size: -
D: TRBD2
J: TRBJ2-1
CDR3: CASSVASGRYSSYNEQFF

V: TRBV4-1
size: many
D: TRBD2
J: TRBJ2-5
CDR3: CASSQALGLVQETQYF

V: TRBV20-1
size: medium-sized
D: -
J: TRBJ1-4
CDR3: CSASEPPGEKLFF

V: TRBV3-1
size: many
D: -
J: TRBJ2-2
CDR3: CASSQEVWTGELFF

V: TRBV4-1
size: -
D: TRBD1
J: TRBJ2-3
CDR3: CASSQDTGGTPVLYTQYF

V: TRBV20-1
size: many
D: TRBD2
J: TRBJ2-3
CDR3: CSAGGGGTTDTQYF

V: TRBV11-2
size: few
D: -
J: TRBJ2-6
CDR3: CASSPTAQRYSGANVLTF

V: TRBV19
size: many
D: -
J: TRBJ2-2
CDR3: CATSSYSGNTGELFF

V: TRBV5-6
size: many
D: -
J: TRBJ2-1
CDR3: CASSWGRNEQFF

V: TRBV6-1
size: many
D: TRBD1
J: TRBJ1-4
CDR3: CASSDLKPFGTGSDEKLFF

V: TRBV12-3/TRBV12-4
size: -
D: -
J: TRBJ2-1
CDR3: CASSFPGKYIYEQFF

V: TRBV15
size: medium-sized
D: -
J: TRBJ2-1
CDR3: CATSRDRGEYNEQFF

V: TRBV5-6
size: many
D: -
J: TRBJ1-2
CDR3: CASSPGLGVNYGYTF

V: TRBV7-2
size: many
D: -
J: TRBJ2-3
CDR3: CASSLGAGLTDTQYF

V: TRBV6-6
size: -
D: TRBD1
J: TRBJ1-1
CDR3: CASSYGQGRNTEAFF

V: TRBV6-5
size: many
D: TRBD1
J: TRBJ2-2
CDR3: CASSTRTGRNTGELFF

V: TRBV19
size: many
D: -
J: TRBJ2-1
CDR3: CASSITPFGNEQFF

V: TRBV4-1
size: many
D: -
J: TRBJ2-1
CDR3: CASRGPSVFSDLPTGLGEQFF

V: TRBV24-1
size: many
D: -
J: TRBJ2-7
CDR3: CATSDAGSRPYEQYF

V: TRBV3-1
size: -
D: -
J: TRBJ2-1
CDR3: CASSQGLPGVYNGQFF

V: TRBV4-1
size: many
D: -
J: TRBJ1-6
CDR3: CASSQDLGSPLHF

V: TRBV20-1
size: many
D: TRBD2
J: TRBJ2-3
CDR3: CSAWMGLAGADTQYF

V: TRBV11-2
size: many
D: -
J: TRBJ2-5
CDR3: CASSSRAGEETQYF

V: TRBV25-1
size: many
D: TRBD2
J: TRBJ2-3
CDR3: CASSEWTSGSETDTQYF